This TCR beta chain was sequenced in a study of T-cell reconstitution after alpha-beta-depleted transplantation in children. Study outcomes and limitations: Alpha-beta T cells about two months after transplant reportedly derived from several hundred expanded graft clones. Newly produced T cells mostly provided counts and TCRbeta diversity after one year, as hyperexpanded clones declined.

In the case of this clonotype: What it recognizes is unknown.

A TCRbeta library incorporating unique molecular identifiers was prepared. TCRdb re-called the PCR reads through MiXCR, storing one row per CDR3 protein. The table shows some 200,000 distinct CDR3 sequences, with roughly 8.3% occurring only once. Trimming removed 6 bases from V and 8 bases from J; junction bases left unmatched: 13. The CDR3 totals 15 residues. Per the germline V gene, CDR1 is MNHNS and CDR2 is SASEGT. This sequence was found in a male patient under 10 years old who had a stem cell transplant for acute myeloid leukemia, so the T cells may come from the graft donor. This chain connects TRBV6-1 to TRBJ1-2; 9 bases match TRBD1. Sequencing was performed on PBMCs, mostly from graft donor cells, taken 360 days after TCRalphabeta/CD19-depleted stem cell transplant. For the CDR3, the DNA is TGTGCCAGCAGCTCCCGGACAGGGGCGATGGGGGGCTACACCTTC. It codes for CASSSRTGAMGGYTF.